A selection of T cell receptor beta chains follows, all from one sample in a study of shared clonotypes between healthy human individuals. Data came from immunoSEQ multiplex PCR; TCRdb stores just in-frame clones and leaves some out. The data hold 1,400,000 or so clones, with around 98.5% observed a single time. The sequenced sample was naive CD4+ T cells sorted from blood. These receptors all come from a man under 40 in good health. Both conserved end residues are part of each CDR3. D genes are given only for firm matches. Only some rows state a clone size, as once, few, many or a class for expanded clones.

j_call	clone_size	d_call	v_call	cdr3_aa	cdr3_nt
TRBJ2-2	-	-	TRBV5-5	CASSLKGGGTGELFF	TGTGCCAGCAGCTTGAAGGGCGGAGGCACCGGGGAGCTGTTTTTT
TRBJ2-7	-	TRBD1	TRBV11-2	CASSFGQVYEQYF	TGTGCCAGCAGCTTCGGACAGGTCTACGAGCAGTACTTC
TRBJ1-3	-	TRBD1	TRBV6-5	CASRSTATGDTIYF	TGTGCCAGCAGGTCAACCGCGACAGGGGACACCATATATTTT
TRBJ1-2	-	-	TRBV28	CASSLWRKLPGDGYTF	TGTGCCAGCAGTTTATGGAGGAAGCTTCCCGGGGATGGCTACACCTTC
TRBJ2-7	-	TRBD1	TRBV7-8	CASSSAQIQGAFLKRNYEQYF	TGTGCCAGCAGCTCGGCACAAATACAGGGGGCGTTTCTCAAGCGGAACTACGAGCAGTACTTC
TRBJ2-7	-	TRBD2	TRBV5-4	CASSLGGTSGDEQYF	TGTGCCAGCAGCTTGGGTGGGACTAGCGGGGACGAGCAGTACTTC
TRBJ1-3	few	-	TRBV2	CASSPSPNSGNTIYF	TGTGCCAGCAGTCCGAGTCCTAACTCTGGAAACACCATATATTTT
TRBJ2-7	-	-	TRBV30	CAWSSNYEQYF	TGTGCCTGGAGTAGCAACTACGAGCAGTACTTC
TRBJ2-7	-	-	TRBV6-5	CASSQTGYEQYF	TGTGCCAGCAGCCAGACAGGCTACGAGCAGTACTTC
TRBJ2-7	once	-	TRBV10-3	CAISEQGARYEQYF	TGTGCCATCAGCGAACAGGGAGCCCGCTACGAGCAGTACTTC
TRBJ1-1	-	TRBD1	TRBV5-1	CASSSQGEGTEAFF	TGCGCCAGCAGCTCACAGGGGGAGGGCACTGAAGCTTTCTTT
TRBJ2-3	-	-	TRBV19	CASSIDASVNTDTQYF	TGTGCCAGTAGTATAGATGCTAGCGTAAACACAGATACGCAGTATTTT
TRBJ2-7	-	TRBD1	TRBV10-3	CAISEGVLAGQGANEQYF	TGTGCCATCAGTGAAGGGGTTTTGGCGGGACAGGGGGCTAACGAGCAGTACTTC
TRBJ2-1	-	TRBD1	TRBV19	CASSMTGYYNEQFF	TGTGCCAGTAGTATGACAGGGTATTACAATGAGCAGTTCTTC
TRBJ2-5	-	-	TRBV11-2	CASSFSGGRGETQYF	TGTGCCAGCAGCTTCTCAGGAGGTAGAGGGGAGACCCAGTACTTC
TRBJ1-1	-	-	TRBV19	CASSMVLNTEAFF	TGTGCCAGTAGTATGGTCCTGAACACTGAAGCTTTCTTT
TRBJ2-7	-	TRBD2	TRBV5-6	CASSGGRGHFEQYF	TGTGCCAGCAGCGGCGGGAGAGGGCACTTCGAGCAGTACTTC
TRBJ2-7	-	TRBD1	TRBV10-3	CAISDRDRAPYEQYF	TGTGCCATCAGTGACAGAGACAGGGCACCCTACGAGCAGTACTTC
TRBJ2-7	-	TRBD1	TRBV6-1	CASSTHRGNYEQYF	TGTGCCAGCAGTACTCACAGGGGGAACTACGAGCAGTACTTC
TRBJ2-7	-	-	TRBV11-2	CASSFLESSLYEQYF	TGTGCCAGCAGCTTTCTGGAGTCCTCTCTCTACGAGCAGTACTTC
TRBJ2-7	-	-	TRBV28	CASSSGRSSYEQYF	TGTGCCAGCAGTTCGGGACGGAGCTCCTACGAGCAGTACTTC
TRBJ1-1	-	-	TRBV18	CASSQRLRTEAVEAFF	TGTGCCAGCTCACAACGCTTAAGGACAGAGGCGGTGGAAGCTTTCTTT
TRBJ2-2	few	-	TRBV9	CASSVEYTGELFF	TGTGCCAGCAGCGTAGAATACACCGGGGAGCTGTTTTTT
TRBJ1-3	-	TRBD1	TRBV7-9	CASTSGQGANTIYF	TGTGCCAGCACCTCGGGACAGGGTGCAAACACCATATATTTT
TRBJ2-2	-	-	TRBV18	CASSPPTGELFF	TGTGCCAGCTCACCACCTACCGGGGAGCTGTTTTTT
TRBJ1-5	once	TRBD1	TRBV2	CASSEAPGTGLGDQPQHF	TGTGCCAGCAGTGAAGCCCCCGGGACAGGGCTTGGGGATCAGCCCCAGCATTTT
TRBJ1-5	-	-	TRBV19	CASSIRSPRTSNQPQHF	TGTGCCAGTAGTATCAGAAGCCCGAGGACGAGCAATCAGCCCCAGCATTTT
TRBJ2-1	-	TRBD2	TRBV4-1	CASSPRTSGTSYNEQFF	TGCGCCAGCAGCCCCAGGACTAGCGGGACGTCCTACAATGAGCAGTTCTTC
TRBJ1-1	-	-	TRBV10-1	CASSEMGLGLGQSPEAFF	TGCGCCAGCAGTGAGATGGGGCTAGGTCTTGGACAGTCCCCTGAAGCTTTCTTT
TRBJ2-5	-	TRBD1	TRBV5-1	CASSLAGTGVETQYF	TGCGCCAGCAGCTTGGCGGGGACAGGGGTAGAGACCCAGTACTTC
TRBJ2-1	-	TRBD2	TRBV7-3	CASSLTGTSDEQFF	TGTGCCAGCAGTTTAACGGGGACTAGCGACGAGCAGTTCTTC
TRBJ2-5	-	-	TRBV6-5	CASSTTGPETQYF	TGTGCCAGCAGTACAACAGGGCCTGAGACCCAGTACTTC
TRBJ1-1	-	-	TRBV7-9	CASSWGSGTTNTEAFF	TGTGCCAGCAGCTGGGGGTCCGGGACAACGAACACTGAAGCTTTCTTT
TRBJ2-7	-	TRBD2	TRBV6-5	CASRLGLAGAGEQYF	TGTGCCAGCAGACTCGGACTAGCGGGAGCTGGCGAGCAGTACTTC
TRBJ2-7	-	-	TRBV10-1	CASSEVGLYEQYF	TGCGCCAGCAGTGAAGTAGGCCTTTACGAGCAGTACTTC
TRBJ1-1	-	-	TRBV5-1	CASSSEMNTEAFF	TGCGCCAGCAGCTCCGAAATGAACACTGAAGCTTTCTTT
TRBJ2-3	-	TRBD2	TRBV5-4	CASSFSSGRLDTQYF	TGTGCCAGCAGCTTTTCTAGCGGGAGGTTAGATACGCAGTATTTT
TRBJ2-2	once	-	TRBV5-1	CASSLDRANTGELFF	TGCGCCAGCAGCTTAGACCGAGCGAACACCGGGGAGCTGTTTTTT
TRBJ1-4	-	-	TRBV7-9	CASSLAKEKLFF	TGTGCCAGCAGCTTAGCGAAGGAAAAACTGTTTTTT
TRBJ2-3	-	-	TRBV28	CASISYTQFDTQYF	TGTGCCAGCATCTCTTACACCCAATTTGATACGCAGTATTTT
TRBJ2-5	-	-	TRBV9	CASSAGPETQYF	TGTGCCAGCAGCGCCGGGCCGGAGACCCAGTACTTC
TRBJ2-3	-	-	TRBV28	CASSFISTDTQYF	TGTGCCAGCAGTTTCATCAGCACAGATACGCAGTATTTT
TRBJ1-2	-	TRBD1	TRBV5-5	CASSNPGTGTRGYTF	TGTGCCAGCAGCAACCCCGGGACAGGGACCCGTGGCTACACCTTC
TRBJ1-2	-	TRBD1	TRBV27	CASSLGYTGGGGYTF	TGTGCCAGCAGTTTAGGGTACACAGGGGGCGGCGGCTACACCTTC
TRBJ1-5	-	-	TRBV28	CASSLAGLYQPQHF	TGTGCCAGCAGTTTGGCAGGTCTATATCAGCCCCAGCATTTT
TRBJ1-5	-	-	TRBV10-3	CAISRDGNQPQHF	TGTGCCATCAGTCGCGACGGAAATCAGCCCCAGCATTTT
TRBJ2-7	-	TRBD2	TRBV7-2	CASSNGRGEQYF	TGTGCCAGCAGCAACGGGCGGGGGGAGCAGTACTTC
TRBJ1-5	-	TRBD1	TRBV11-2	CASTQGAGDQPQHF	TGTGCCAGCACACAGGGGGCAGGGGATCAGCCCCAGCATTTT
TRBJ2-7	-	TRBD1	TRBV10-3	CAIRPTGTVYEQYF	TGTGCCATCAGACCTACCGGGACAGTCTACGAGCAGTACTTC
TRBJ2-3	-	-	TRBV5-1	CASSAAGTDTQYF	TGCGCCAGCAGCGCCGCAGGTACAGATACGCAGTATTTT
TRBJ2-3	-	-	TRBV7-9	CASSPGSFKGDTQYF	TGTGCCAGCAGCCCAGGAAGTTTCAAGGGAGATACGCAGTATTTT
TRBJ2-7	-	-	TRBV7-2	CASSFGVSAGSYEQYF	TGTGCCAGCAGCTTTGGGGTTTCGGCAGGCTCCTACGAGCAGTACTTC
TRBJ1-5	once	-	TRBV4-3	CASSQERGVWSNQPQHF	TGCGCCAGCAGCCAAGAAAGGGGGGTGTGGAGCAATCAGCCCCAGCATTTT
TRBJ1-2	-	-	TRBV30	CAWSTGTLAGYTF	TGTGCCTGGAGCACCGGGACACTGGCTGGCTACACCTTC
TRBJ2-3	-	-	TRBV9	CASSVDLSGLGSTDTQYF	TGTGCCAGCAGCGTAGATCTTTCCGGCCTGGGTAGCACAGATACGCAGTATTTT